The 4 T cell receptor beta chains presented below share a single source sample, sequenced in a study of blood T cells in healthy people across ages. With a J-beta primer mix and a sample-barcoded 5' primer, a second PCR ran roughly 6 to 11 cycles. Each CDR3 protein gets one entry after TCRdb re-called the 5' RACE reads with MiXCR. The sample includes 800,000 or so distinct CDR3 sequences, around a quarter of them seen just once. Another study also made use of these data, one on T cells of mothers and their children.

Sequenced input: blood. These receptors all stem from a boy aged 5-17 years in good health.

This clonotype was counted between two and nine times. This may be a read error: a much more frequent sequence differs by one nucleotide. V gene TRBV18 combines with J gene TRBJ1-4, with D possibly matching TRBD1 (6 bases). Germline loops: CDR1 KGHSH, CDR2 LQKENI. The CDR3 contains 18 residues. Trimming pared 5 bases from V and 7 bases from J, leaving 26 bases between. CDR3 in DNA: TGTGCCAGCTCAACGTCGGGACGGGGGGCGCTGGGTAGTGAAAAACTGTTTTTT. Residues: CASSTSGRGALGSEKLFF.

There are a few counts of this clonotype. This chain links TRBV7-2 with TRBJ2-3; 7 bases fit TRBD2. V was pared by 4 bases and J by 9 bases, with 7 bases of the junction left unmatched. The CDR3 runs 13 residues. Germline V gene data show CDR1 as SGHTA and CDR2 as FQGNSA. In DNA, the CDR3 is TGTGCCAGCAGCTCTACTCTAGCGGCAACGCAGTATTTT. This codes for CASSSTLAATQYF.

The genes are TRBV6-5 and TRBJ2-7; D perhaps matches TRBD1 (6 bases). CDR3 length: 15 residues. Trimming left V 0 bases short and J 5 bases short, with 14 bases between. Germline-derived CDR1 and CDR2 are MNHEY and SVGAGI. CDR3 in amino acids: CASSYSRGFLNEQYF. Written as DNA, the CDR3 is TGTGCCAGCAGTTACTCGAGGGGGTTCTTAAACGAGCAGTACTTC.

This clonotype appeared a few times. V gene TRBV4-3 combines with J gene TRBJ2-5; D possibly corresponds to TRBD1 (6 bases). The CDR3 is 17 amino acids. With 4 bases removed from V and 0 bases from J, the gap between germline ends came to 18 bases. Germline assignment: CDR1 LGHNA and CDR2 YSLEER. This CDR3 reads CASSRGTGTLNQETQYF. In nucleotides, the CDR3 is TGCGCCAGCAGCCGAGGTACCGGGACACTCAACCAAGAGACCCAGTACTTC.